This T cell receptor (beta chain) was sequenced during a study of graft-versus-host responses after intestinal transplantation. This clone has a handful of counts. With 4 bases clipped from V and 2 bases from J, the junction kept 5 bases outside the gene matches. Germline values: CDR1 SGHRS, CDR2 YFSETQ. The CDR3 is 16 residues long. Clones were sequenced by immunoSEQ multiplex PCR, and TCRdb holds only the in-frame ones, with some missing. Of 13,000 to 15,000 clones listed, about two thirds were seen once; the top ten hold around 23%. Intraepithelial lymphocytes and lamina propria lymphocytes were released through processing of graft tissue.

The sequence derives from a human patient who received an intestinal transplant, so some T cells may come from the graft donor. Sample: ileum tissue, taken 717 days after intestinal transplantation. This rearrangement joins TRBV5-1 to TRBJ1-5; 11 positions match TRBD1. DNA of the CDR3: TGCGCCAGCAGCAGCGGGACAGGGGGTGGCAATCAGCCCCAGCATTTT. This codes for CASSSGTGGGNQPQHF. Looking up the rest from reference TRBV5-1 and TRBJ1-5 gives the full variable domain: KAGVTQTPRYLIKTRGQQVTLSCSPISGHRSVSWYQQTPGQGLQFLFEYFSETQRNKGNFPGRFSGRQFSNSRSEMNVSTLELGDSALYLCASSSGTGGGNQPQHFGDGTRLSIL.